The T cell receptor (beta chain) described here comes from a study of blood T cell repertoires in COVID-19. As for the study in general: The study drew acute and convalescent COVID-19 samples from the United States, Italy and Spain. Sample material is recorded as cDNA or gDNA derived from T cells, B-cell-depleted T cells, or PBMCs.

Authors' analysis steps: Amplified reference gene primers provided the basis for estimating nucleated cell counts. The assay was immunoSEQ multiplex PCR, and TCRdb's table has in-frame clones only and misses some. V and J calls and clone size are as listed in that table; D and trimming were resolved from the DNA. The data contain about 61,000 clones, 85% to 90% of them singletons. From germline, CDR1 is LGHDT and CDR2 YNNKEL (reference sequence). J lost 0 bases, V lost 3 bases, and 7 bases had no gene match. The CDR3 runs to 17 residues. Specimen: peripheral blood. V gene TRBV3-1 (or the pseudogene TRBV3-2) combines with J gene TRBJ1-5; 8 positions match TRBD1. The TCR comes from a woman aged 45-65 years with active or convalescent COVID-19. CDR3 protein: CASSQGTGSNSNQPQHF. The CDR3 nucleotides are TGTGCCAGCAGCCAGGGGACAGGATCTAATAGCAATCAGCCCCAGCATTTT.